This T cell receptor beta chain is from a study of identical twins. Unique molecular identifiers were present on the cDNA, and a universal primer site came from template switching. TCRdb re-derived calls from the 5' RACE reads in MiXCR, one entry per CDR3 protein. The table includes around 500,000 distinct CDR3 sequences, 14% detected once. CDR3 length: 15 amino acids. Germline assignment: CDR1 DFQATT and CDR2 SNEGSKA (reference sequence). Study-level points and caveats: The study drew conclusions from cross-sectional statistical analysis, not from following the same donors. Zero-insertion results could be subject to partial confounding by invariant MAIT and iNKT cells.

In regard to this clonotype: Its antigen is unknown. Sequence at one end of the junction differs from germline and may be a read error.

The sample was also linked to a second study, of yellow fever vaccine responses in identical twins.

This receptor was taken from a woman between 18 and 29 years old in good health. The gene calls are TRBV20-1 and TRBJ2-1; either TRBD1 or TRBD2 may fit D (7 bases each). Material for sequencing was CD4+ T cells sorted from blood. CDR3 sequence (DNA): TGCAGTGCTGCCTTCGGGGGAGGGGGCCTGTTCGAGCAGTTTTTC. Its protein product is CSAAFGGGGLFEQFF.